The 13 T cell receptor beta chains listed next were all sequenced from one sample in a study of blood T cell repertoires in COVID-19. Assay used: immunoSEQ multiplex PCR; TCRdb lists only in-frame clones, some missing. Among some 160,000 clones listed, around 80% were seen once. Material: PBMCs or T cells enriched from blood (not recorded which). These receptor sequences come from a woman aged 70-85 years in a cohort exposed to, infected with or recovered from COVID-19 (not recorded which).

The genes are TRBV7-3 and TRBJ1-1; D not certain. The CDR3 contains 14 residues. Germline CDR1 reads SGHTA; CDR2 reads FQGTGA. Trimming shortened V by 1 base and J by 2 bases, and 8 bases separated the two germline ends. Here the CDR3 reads CASSLSRINTEAFF. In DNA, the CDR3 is TGTGCCAGCAGCTTAAGCAGGATCAACACTGAAGCTTTCTTT.

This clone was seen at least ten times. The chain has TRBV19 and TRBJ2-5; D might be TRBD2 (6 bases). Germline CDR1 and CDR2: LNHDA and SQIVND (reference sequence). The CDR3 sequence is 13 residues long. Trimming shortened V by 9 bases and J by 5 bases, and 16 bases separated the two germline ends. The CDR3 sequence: CASRLDKDETQYF. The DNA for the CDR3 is TGTGCCAGCAGACTAGACAAGGACGAGACCCAGTACTTC. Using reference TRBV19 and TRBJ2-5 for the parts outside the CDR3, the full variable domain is DGGITQSPKYLFRKEGQNVTLSCEQNLNHDAMYWYRQDPGQGLRLIYYSQIVNDFQKGDIAEGYSVSREKKESFPLTVTSAQKNPTAFYLCASRLDKDETQYFGPGTRLLVL.

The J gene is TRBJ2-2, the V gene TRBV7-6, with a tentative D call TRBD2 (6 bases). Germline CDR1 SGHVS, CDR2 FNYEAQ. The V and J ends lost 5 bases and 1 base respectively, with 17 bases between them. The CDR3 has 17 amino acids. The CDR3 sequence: CASSLWDGRENTGELFF. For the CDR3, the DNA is TGTGCCAGCAGCCTTTGGGACGGGCGGGAGAACACCGGGGAGCTGTTTTTT.

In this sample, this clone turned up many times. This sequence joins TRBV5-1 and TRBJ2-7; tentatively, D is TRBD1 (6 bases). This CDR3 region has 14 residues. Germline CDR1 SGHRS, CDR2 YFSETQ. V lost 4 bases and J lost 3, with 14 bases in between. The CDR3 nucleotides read TGCGCCAGCAGCCCGGACAGAATCCTCTACGAGCAGTACTTC. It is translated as CASSPDRILYEQYF.

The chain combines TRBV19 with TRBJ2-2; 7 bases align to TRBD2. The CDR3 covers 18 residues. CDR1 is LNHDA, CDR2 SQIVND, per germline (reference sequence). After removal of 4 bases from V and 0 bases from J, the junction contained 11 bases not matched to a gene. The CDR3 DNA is TGTGCCAGTAGTACCCGACCCCTACTAGCGCCGAACACCGGGGAGCTGTTTTTT. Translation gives CASSTRPLLAPNTGELFF.

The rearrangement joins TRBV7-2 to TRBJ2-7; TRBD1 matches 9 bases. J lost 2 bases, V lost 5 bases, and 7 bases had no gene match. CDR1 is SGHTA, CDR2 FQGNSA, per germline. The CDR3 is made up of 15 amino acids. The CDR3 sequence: CASSAYRGLPYEQYF. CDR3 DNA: TGTGCCAGCAGCGCCTACAGGGGGCTCCCCTACGAGCAGTACTTC. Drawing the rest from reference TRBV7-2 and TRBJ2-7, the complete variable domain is GAGVSQSPSNKVTEKGKDVELRCDPISGHTALYWYRQSLGQGLEFLIYFQGNSAPDKSGLPSDRFSAERTGGSVSTLTIQRTQQEDSAVYLCASSAYRGLPYEQYFGPGTRLTVT.

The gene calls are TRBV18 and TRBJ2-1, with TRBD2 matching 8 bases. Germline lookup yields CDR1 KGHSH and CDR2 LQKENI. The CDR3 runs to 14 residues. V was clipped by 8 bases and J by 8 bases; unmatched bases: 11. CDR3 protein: CASHDVAGSDEQFF. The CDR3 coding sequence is TGTGCCAGCCACGACGTAGCGGGAAGCGATGAGCAGTTCTTC.

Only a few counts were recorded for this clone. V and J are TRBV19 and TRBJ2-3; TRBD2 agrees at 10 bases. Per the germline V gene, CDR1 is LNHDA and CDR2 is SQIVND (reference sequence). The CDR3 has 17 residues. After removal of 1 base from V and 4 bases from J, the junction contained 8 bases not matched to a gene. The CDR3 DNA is TGTGCCAGTAGTATAGTAGGGTCTAGCGGGAGCGCAGATACGCAGTATTTT. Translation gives CASSIVGSSGSADTQYF.

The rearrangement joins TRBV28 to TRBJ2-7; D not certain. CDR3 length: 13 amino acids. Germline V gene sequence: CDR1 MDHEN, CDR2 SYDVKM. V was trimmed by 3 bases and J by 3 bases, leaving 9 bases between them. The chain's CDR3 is CASSFGLGYEQYF. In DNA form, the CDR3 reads TGTGCCAGCAGTTTCGGGTTAGGCTACGAGCAGTACTTC.

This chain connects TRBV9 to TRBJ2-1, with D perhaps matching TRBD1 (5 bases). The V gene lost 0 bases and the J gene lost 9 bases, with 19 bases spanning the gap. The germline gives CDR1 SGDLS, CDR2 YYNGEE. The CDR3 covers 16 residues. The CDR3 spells CASSVDMLPLQAEQFF. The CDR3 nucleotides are TGTGCCAGCAGCGTAGACATGTTACCCCTACAGGCTGAGCAGTTCTTC.

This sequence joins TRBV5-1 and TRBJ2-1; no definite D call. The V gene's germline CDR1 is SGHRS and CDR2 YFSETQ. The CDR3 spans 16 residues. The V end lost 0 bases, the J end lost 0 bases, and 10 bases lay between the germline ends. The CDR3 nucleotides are TGCGCCAGCAGCTTGGCTTCTGGCGGCTCCTACAATGAGCAGTTCTTC. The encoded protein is CASSLASGGSYNEQFF.

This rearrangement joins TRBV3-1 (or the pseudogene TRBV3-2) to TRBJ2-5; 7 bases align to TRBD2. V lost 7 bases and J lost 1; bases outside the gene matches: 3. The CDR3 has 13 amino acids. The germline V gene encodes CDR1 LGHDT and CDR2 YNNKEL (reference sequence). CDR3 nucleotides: TGTGCCAGCAAACCGGGAGGCCAAGAGACCCAGTACTTC. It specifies CASKPGGQETQYF.

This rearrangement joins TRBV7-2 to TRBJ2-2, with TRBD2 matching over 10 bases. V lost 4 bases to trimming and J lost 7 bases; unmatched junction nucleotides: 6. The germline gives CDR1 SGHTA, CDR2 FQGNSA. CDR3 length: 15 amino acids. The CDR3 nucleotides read TGTGCCAGCAGCTCCGGGACTAGCGCCTTCGGGGAGCTGTTTTTT. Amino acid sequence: CASSSGTSAFGELFF.